Below, one TCR beta chain is given with its context. This specimen comes from a study of blood T cell repertoires in COVID-19. Study details: The analysed material was cDNA or gDNA that came from T cells, B-cell-depleted T cells, or PBMCs.

The method was immunoSEQ multiplex PCR; TCRdb's version includes in-frame clones alone and lacks a portion of them. Seen here are more than 350,000 clones, around nine tenths observed once, and the top ten hold approximately 1.3%. The cohort comprised adults aged about 18 to 89 years residing in 20 to 30 US areas. Participant-given clinical history determined each cohort assignment. Exposed volunteers were people who met a COVID-19 case within 2 weeks before study entry. CDR1 and CDR2 from the germline V gene are LNHDA and SQIVND (reference sequence). This CDR3 has 13 residues. V was trimmed by 3 bases and J by 1 base, leaving 3 bases between them.

The sample was PBMCs or T cells enriched from blood (not recorded which). The chain links TRBV19 to TRBJ2-2, with D unresolved. The receptor was isolated from a woman between 18 and 29 years old who had been exposed to COVID-19. CDR3 sequence reads: CASSIGNTGELFF. The CDR3 DNA sequence: TGTGCCAGTAGTATCGGGAACACCGGGGAGCTGTTTTTT.